The T cell receptor beta chain under discussion was sequenced for a study of blood T cell repertoires in COVID-19. In the study overall: Cohort 3 recovery required two negative PCRs, clearance, or symptom resolution. Donors in the United States, Italy and Spain gave samples during acute or convalescent COVID-19.

Those who participated ranged in age from roughly 18 to 90 years and resided in about 24 US areas. In the original workflow: Reference gene primer amplification yielded estimated nucleated cell counts. Sequencing was performed with immunoSEQ multiplex PCR; in TCRdb, only in-frame clones are kept and a portion is missing. The V and J calls and the clone size are those of that table, but D and trimming were determined from the DNA. Here the sample spans about 170,000 clones, approximately 79% being singletons. V lost 5 bases to trimming and J lost 5 bases; unmatched junction nucleotides: 5. In germline, CDR1 is LNHDA, CDR2 SQIVND (reference sequence). This CDR3 has 15 amino acids.

The receptor's source is a woman between 65 and 79 years old in a cohort exposed to, infected with or recovered from COVID-19 (not recorded which). The chain recombines TRBV19 with TRBJ2-5; 13 nucleotides agree with TRBD2. The sequenced sample was PBMCs or T cells enriched from blood (not recorded which). CDR3 DNA: TGTGCCAGTAGTCCCGGACTAGCGGGAGTGGAGACCCAGTACTTC. Amino acid sequence: CASSPGLAGVETQYF.